One and the same sample provided the 30 T cell receptor beta chains below, sequenced in a study of control samples from healthy donors and cancer patients. Profiled with immunoSEQ multiplex PCR; TCRdb holds only in-frame clones, not every one. Here the sample spans a few hundred thousand clones, 75% to 95% being singletons. Sequencing was performed on PBMCs. The receptors shown here come from a man in his forties with head and neck cancer.

The chain is built from TRBV24-1 and TRBJ2-5, with D perhaps TRBD1 or TRBD2 (6 bases each). V was trimmed by 6 bases and J by 7 bases, leaving 23 bases between them. The CDR3 totals 16 residues. Germline lookup yields CDR1 KGHDR and CDR2 SFDVKD. CDR3 DNA sequence: TGTGCCACCAGTCAAACTAGCACAGGGAGTGGGGCGACCCAGTACTTC. Translation gives CATSQTSTGSGATQYF.

The V and J genes are TRBV6-4 and TRBJ1-3; TRBD1 agrees at 7 bases. J was trimmed by 4 bases and V by 4 bases; bases with no gene match: 13. CDR3 length: 17 amino acids. The germline CDR1 and CDR2 sequences are MRHNA and SNTAGT. DNA for the CDR3: TGTGCCAGCAGTGGCCGCGTTGAGGGGGCATGCGGAAACACCATATATTTT. Protein sequence: CASSGRVEGACGNTIYF.

Details on this clone: A junction boundary mismatches the germline segment, possibly from a read error. The chain joins TRBV7-7 to TRBJ2-1, with 7 bases identical to TRBD2. The CDR3 covers 13 residues. Germline CDR1 reads SSHAT; CDR2 reads FNYEAQ (reference sequence). CDR3 in amino acids: CASSLSGRDEQFF. CDR3 sequence (DNA): TGTGCTAGCAGCTTGTCAGGGAGGGATGAGCAGTTCTTC.

The chain recombines TRBV28 with TRBJ2-3; TRBD2 matches 9 bases. Germline CDR1 and CDR2: MDHEN and SYDVKM. The junction had 11 bases not matched to a gene; V was cut back by 8 bases and J by 2 bases. The CDR3 has 16 residues. Here the CDR3 reads CASEHSSGGPTDTQYF. DNA for the CDR3: TGTGCCAGCGAGCATAGTAGCGGGGGTCCCACAGATACGCAGTATTTT. Variable domain in full (rest from reference TRBV28 and TRBJ2-3): DVKVTQSSRYLVKRTGEKVFLECVQDMDHENMFWYRQDPGLGLRLIYFSYDVKMKEKGDIPEGYSVSREKKERFSLILESASTNQTSMYLCASEHSSGGPTDTQYFGPGTRLTVL.

The genes are TRBV2 and TRBJ2-3, with TRBD2 matching over 11 bases. The ends lost 5 bases at V and 2 bases at J; junction bases unmatched: 6. Germline-derived CDR1 and CDR2 are SNHLY and FYNNEI. This CDR3 spans 16 amino acids. CDR3: CASSLGLADFTDTQYF. The CDR3 DNA reads as TGTGCCAGCAGTCTGGGACTAGCGGACTTCACAGATACGCAGTATTTT.

The CDR3 spells CARAGTGYTGELFF. CDR3 coding DNA: TGTGCCAGGGCCGGGACAGGGTACACCGGGGAGCTGTTTTTT. The chain carries TRBV28 and TRBJ2-2; 9 bases map to TRBD1. After removal of 9 bases from V and 3 bases from J, the junction contained 5 bases not matched to a gene. Per germline, CDR1 MDHEN and CDR2 SYDVKM. The CDR3 extends over 14 amino acids.

This sequence joins TRBV2 and TRBJ1-1, with D unclear. Germline-derived CDR1 and CDR2 are SNHLY and FYNNEI. This CDR3 comprises 14 residues. Between the trimmed V and J ends, which lost 4 bases and 1 base, there was a span of 10 bases. The CDR3 region is CASSGRRSNTEAFF. CDR3 DNA: TGTGCCAGCAGTGGACGGCGATCGAACACTGAAGCTTTCTTT.

V usage is TRBV12-5 and J usage is TRBJ2-7; D call uncertain. CDR3 size: 14 residues. The germline V gene encodes CDR1 LGHNT and CDR2 FRNRAP. V was pared by 2 bases and J by 0 bases, with 8 bases between. CDR3 sequence reads: CASGLPSLSYEQYF. The DNA of the CDR3 is TGTGCTAGTGGTTTGCCATCACTCTCCTACGAGCAGTACTTC.

The chain joins TRBV12-1 to TRBJ2-1; the DNA was not compared with TRBD2, the D call given in the table. TRBV12-1 is a pseudogene locus. The CDR3 has 15 amino acids. The CDR3 is CASSRTSGGSNEQFF. CDR3 DNA: TGTGCCAGCAGCCGGACTAGCGGGGGGTCCAATGAGCAGTTCTTC.

A few counts support this clone. V usage is TRBV6-5 and J usage is TRBJ1-5; D ambiguous. The CDR3 spans 15 residues. Germline V CDR1 and CDR2: MNHEY, SVGAGI. V gave up 8 bases and J gave up 0 bases, with 14 bases separating them. The CDR3 protein is CASGNTGYSNQPQHF. The CDR3 nucleotides read TGTGCCAGCGGCAACACCGGATATAGCAATCAGCCCCAGCATTTT.

V gene TRBV19 combines with J gene TRBJ2-1, with 12 positions matching TRBD1. J lost 7 bases, V lost 7 bases, and 11 bases had no gene match. The CDR3 length is 16 residues. Germline V lookup: CDR1 LNHDA, CDR2 SQIVND (reference sequence). CDR3: CASIRTGTGGRNEQFF. In DNA, the CDR3 is TGTGCCAGTATTCGAACCGGGACAGGGGGCCGAAATGAGCAGTTCTTC.

Remarks on this clone: Mismatch with germline at one junction end may stem from a read error. The rearrangement links TRBV5-6 to TRBJ1-1, with D uncertain. The germline CDR1 and CDR2 sequences are SGHDT and YYEEEE. This CDR3 comprises 13 residues. CDR3 DNA: TGTGCCAGCACCTTGCGGGAGAACACTGAAGCTTTCTTT. Translated: CASTLRENTEAFF.

The CDR3 loop reads CASSEPRTNNQPQHF. CDR3 coding DNA: TGTGCCAGCAGTGAGCCTCGGACCAACAATCAGCCCCAGCATTTT. The rearrangement joins TRBV6-1 to TRBJ1-5; D is unclear. This CDR3 has 15 amino acids. V lost 3 bases, J lost 3 bases, and 12 bases lay in between. Germline CDR1 MNHNS, CDR2 SASEGT.

The chain links TRBV5-6 to TRBJ2-3, with D possibly being TRBD1 or TRBD2 (6 bases each). The CDR3 contains 15 residues. Germline V CDR1 and CDR2: SGHDT, YYEEEE. Trimming left V 3 bases short and J 4 bases short, with 15 bases between. CDR3 in DNA: TGTGCCAGCAGCTGGGAAGGGGGGCTGGCAGATACGCAGTATTTT. It encodes CASSWEGGLADTQYF.

V and J are TRBV9 and TRBJ2-7; a possible D gene is TRBD2 (6 bases). V lost 4 bases and J 6 bases, leaving 20 bases between the germline ends. The germline V gene has CDR1 SGDLS and CDR2 YYNGEE. This CDR3 contains 15 residues. The CDR3 region is CASSPGGGTAGEQYF. The CDR3 coding sequence is TGTGCCAGCAGCCCAGGTGGGGGGACCGCTGGCGAGCAGTACTTC.

The J gene is TRBJ1-6, the V gene TRBV28; TRBD1 agrees at 8 bases. The junction had 12 bases not matched to a gene; V was cut back by 6 bases and J by 11 bases. The germline gives CDR1 MDHEN, CDR2 SYDVKM. CDR3 length equals 15 residues. In DNA form, the CDR3 reads TGTGCCAGCAGAATTTCGACAGGGGTAGCGGCACCCCTCCACTTT. Protein sequence: CASRISTGVAAPLHF.

The V and J genes are TRBV28 and TRBJ1-6, with 7 bases fitting TRBD1. J gave up 8 bases and V 6 bases, and 7 bases lay outside the gene matches. This CDR3 has 14 amino acids. Per the germline V gene, CDR1 is MDHEN and CDR2 is SYDVKM. This CDR3 reads CASRYRGLDSPLHF. CDR3 nucleotide sequence: TGTGCCAGCAGATACAGGGGTTTGGATTCACCCCTCCACTTT.

The rearrangement links TRBV5-5 to TRBJ1-1; no clear D gene. V gave up 4 bases and J gave up 3 bases, with 25 bases separating them. This CDR3 spans 18 amino acids. From germline, CDR1 is SGHKS and CDR2 YYEKEE (reference sequence). The CDR3 loop reads CASSPDHKEIWPDTEAFF. Here the CDR3 DNA reads TGTGCCAGCAGCCCTGACCACAAAGAGATATGGCCGGACACTGAAGCTTTCTTT.

The V call is TRBV19, the J call TRBJ2-7, with 9 nucleotides matching TRBD1. The V segment lost 7 bases and the J segment 6 bases; nucleotides outside the gene matches: 10. This CDR3 has 14 amino acids. Looked up from germline, CDR1 is LNHDA and CDR2 is SQIVND (reference sequence). Written as DNA, the CDR3 is TGTGCCAGTACCCCGGGACAGGGTGTTTCCGAGCAGTACTTC. Protein sequence: CASTPGQGVSEQYF.

The chain links TRBV7-9 to TRBJ1-4, with 10 bases that match TRBD1. CDR3 length: 16 amino acids. Germline V gene lookup returns CDR1 SEHNR and CDR2 FQNEAQ (reference sequence). The trim removed 4 bases at V and 6 bases at J, leaving 8 bases unmatched. The chain's CDR3 is CASSSGPGTGDEKLFF. Written as DNA, the CDR3 is TGTGCCAGCAGCTCTGGACCCGGGACAGGGGATGAAAAACTGTTTTTT.

The rearrangement links TRBV4-3 to TRBJ1-6; D is unresolved. Germline V gives CDR1 LGHNA, CDR2 YSLEER. Trimming pared 2 bases from V and 4 bases from J, leaving 6 bases between. There are 14 residues in the CDR3. The CDR3 is CASSQYEYNSPLHF. For the CDR3, the DNA is TGCGCCAGCAGCCAATATGAGTATAATTCACCCCTCCACTTT.

The chain employs TRBV24-1 and TRBJ1-2, with D tentatively TRBD1 (5 bases). This CDR3 spans 16 amino acids. V lost 0 bases and J lost 7, with 17 bases in between. Per the germline V gene, CDR1 is KGHDR and CDR2 is SFDVKD. The CDR3 reads CATSDLHGQGIFGYTF. The CDR3 region has the DNA TGTGCCACCAGTGATTTGCACGGGCAGGGTATATTTGGCTACACCTTC.

This chain joins TRBV7-2 and TRBJ2-3; no clear D gene. Germline V lookup: CDR1 SGHTA, CDR2 FQGNSA. The CDR3 has 14 residues. Trimming left V 1 base short and J 6 bases short, with 11 bases between. The CDR3 region is CASSLVGPVDTQYF. CDR3 nucleotides: TGTGCCAGCAGCTTAGTCGGGCCGGTGGATACGCAGTATTTT.

The genes are TRBV5-6 and TRBJ2-1; TRBD2 aligns across 9 bases. This CDR3 spans 17 amino acids. V was pared by 3 bases and J by 7 bases, with 14 bases of the junction left unmatched. CDR1 and CDR2 from the germline V gene are SGHDT and YYEEEE. The chain's CDR3 is CASSSPTGLAGSNEQFF. CDR3 nucleotide sequence: TGTGCCAGCAGCTCCCCGACAGGTCTAGCGGGGTCGAATGAGCAGTTCTTC.

V usage is TRBV28 and J usage is TRBJ1-2, with D possibly matching TRBD1 (5 bases). The CDR3 consists of 14 residues. The ends were cut back, 3 bases at V and 4 bases at J, with 12 bases in the middle. Germline lookup yields CDR1 MDHEN and CDR2 SYDVKM. DNA for the CDR3: TGTGCCAGCAGTTTTGGGGGGAGCTCCTATGGCTACACCTTC. It translates to CASSFGGSSYGYTF.

The gene calls are TRBV5-4 and TRBJ1-1, with TRBD1 as a possible D gene (6 bases). Trimming left V 0 bases short and J 5 bases short, with 17 bases between. Germline CDR1 reads SGHNT; CDR2 reads YYREEE (reference sequence). This CDR3 has 16 amino acids. As DNA, the CDR3 is TGTGCCAGCAGCTTGGTAGGAGTCAGGGGATTAACTGAAGCTTTCTTT. It codes for CASSLVGVRGLTEAFF.

The genes are TRBV11-2 and TRBJ1-4, with D uncertain. Trimming shortened V by 1 base and J by 8 bases, and 8 bases separated the two germline ends. The germline CDR1 and CDR2 sequences are SGHAT and FQNNGV. The CDR3 contains 13 residues. The CDR3 sequence is CASSLGGVEKLFF. DNA for the CDR3: TGTGCCAGCAGCTTAGGTGGCGTCGAAAAACTGTTTTTT.

The chain employs TRBV5-1 and TRBJ2-3; possible D gene TRBD1, 6 bases. This CDR3 is built from 15 residues. V lost 0 bases to trimming and J lost 5 bases, with 13 bases between them. Germline CDR1 SGHRS, CDR2 YFSETQ. CDR3 protein: CASSLVRQERDTQYF. Written as DNA, the CDR3 is TGCGCCAGCAGCTTGGTTCGACAGGAACGAGATACGCAGTATTTT.

Turning to this clone: This same CDR3 is encoded by further DNA sequences in the sample. This sequence joins TRBV4-1 and TRBJ1-2; D call uncertain. Trimming pared 0 bases from V and 5 bases from J, leaving 4 bases between. This CDR3 is built from 12 residues. Germline values: CDR1 MGHRA, CDR2 YSYEKL. The CDR3 loop is CASSQDGYGYTF. The DNA of the CDR3 is TGCGCCAGCAGCCAAGACGGTTATGGCTACACCTTC.

The chain recombines TRBV7-3 with TRBJ2-2; the D is unclear. Trimming took off 4 bases at V and 7 bases at J, with 25 bases between the two ends. The CDR3 runs to 18 residues. Per germline, CDR1 SGHTA and CDR2 FQGTGA. Written as DNA, the CDR3 is TGTGCCAGCAGCTCTTCTAAGCCCGGTCGGACCGGTGGCGGGGAGCTGTTTTTT. Protein sequence: CASSSSKPGRTGGGELFF. The full variable domain, completed using reference TRBV7-3 and TRBJ2-2, is GAGVSQTPSNKVTEKGKYVELRCDPISGHTALYWYRQSLGQGPEFLIYFQGTGAADDSGLPNDRFFAVRPEGSVSTLKIQRTERGDSAVYLCASSSSKPGRTGGGELFFGEGSRLTVL.